The 15 T cell receptor beta chains listed next were all sequenced from one sample in a study of blood T cell repertoires in COVID-19. The assay was immunoSEQ multiplex PCR, and TCRdb's table has in-frame clones only and misses some. The data contain about 62,000 clones, 70% to 90% of them seen just once; the ten biggest clones take up 1% to 1.5%. Sequencing was carried out using peripheral blood. The receptors here all came from a woman aged 80 or over with acute or convalescent COVID-19.

The J gene is TRBJ1-5, the V gene TRBV24-1; TRBD1 agrees at 9 bases. Germline trimming cut 9 bases from V and 3 bases from J; bases unmatched to any gene: 5. The CDR3 loop spans 14 amino acids. The germline CDR1 and CDR2 sequences are KGHDR and SFDVKD. The CDR3, as DNA: TGTGCCACCGCGGACAGGGGTCACAATCAGCCCCAGCATTTT. Its protein product is CATADRGHNQPQHF.

The genes are TRBV25-1 and TRBJ1-6, with 7 bases fitting TRBD1. Germline CDR1 reads MGHDK; CDR2 reads SYGVNS. J lost 9 bases, V lost 3 bases, and 8 bases had no gene match. CDR3 length: 15 amino acids. CDR3 loop: CASSEDPGGGSPLHF. Here the CDR3 DNA reads TGTGCCAGCAGTGAGGACCCAGGGGGTGGTTCACCCCTCCACTTT.

J is TRBJ2-2 and V is TRBV27; 7 bases fit TRBD1. Trimming took 4 bases from V and 4 from J; bases not matched to a gene: 12. This CDR3 is 17 amino acids long. CDR1 MNHEY and CDR2 SMNVEV come from the germline V gene (reference sequence). The CDR3 loop reads CASSSPTGNTVTGELFF. The CDR3 region has the DNA TGTGCCAGCAGTTCCCCGACAGGGAATACGGTCACCGGGGAGCTGTTTTTT.

The V call is TRBV7-2, the J call TRBJ2-7; the D gene is possibly TRBD2 (7 bases). This CDR3 comprises 18 residues. Per germline, CDR1 SGHTA and CDR2 FQGNSA. V lost 2 bases and J lost 0, with 20 bases in between. The DNA for the CDR3 is TGTGCCAGCAGCTTAAAGGCGGTCGGCGGGGGCCCCTCCTACGAGCAGTACTTC. Translation gives CASSLKAVGGGPSYEQYF.

This sequence joins TRBV20-1 and TRBJ2-1; TRBD2 aligns across 9 bases. V was clipped by 3 bases and J by 0 bases; unmatched bases: 6. The CDR3 loop spans 16 amino acids. The V gene's germline CDR1 is DFQATT and CDR2 SNEGSKA (reference sequence). Here the CDR3 reads CSASTLAGNSYNEQFF. The CDR3, as DNA: TGCAGTGCTAGTACGCTAGCGGGAAACTCCTACAATGAGCAGTTCTTC.

The V and J genes are TRBV12-3 or TRBV12-4 and TRBJ1-2, with D unclear. The CDR3 runs 12 residues. V lost 6 bases, J lost 8 bases, and 13 bases lay in between. The CDR3 protein is CASSVGVGGYTF. Here the CDR3 DNA reads TGTGCCAGCAGCGTCGGGGTTGGAGGCTACACCTTC.

V gene TRBV7-2 combines with J gene TRBJ2-2; TRBD2 agrees at 9 bases. This CDR3 contains 15 residues. After removal of 8 bases from V and 2 bases from J, the junction contained 6 bases not matched to a gene. Germline loops: CDR1 SGHTA, CDR2 FQGNSA. The CDR3 DNA sequence: TGTGCCAGCCTCATGACTAGCGGAAACACCGGGGAGCTGTTTTTT. It is translated as CASLMTSGNTGELFF.

Written as DNA, the CDR3 is TGTGCCACCAGCGGTGGACAGCTGAACACTGAAGCTTTCTTT. It is translated as CATSGGQLNTEAFF. The chain carries TRBV15 and TRBJ1-1; TRBD1 might be the D (6 bases). V was trimmed by 5 bases and J by 0 bases, leaving 10 bases between them. This CDR3 comprises 14 residues. CDR1 LNHNV and CDR2 YYDKDF come from the germline V gene (reference sequence).

The chain carries TRBV5-4 and TRBJ2-1, with D possibly matching TRBD2 (7 bases). The ends were cut back, 5 bases at V and 7 bases at J, with 22 bases in the middle. The V gene's germline CDR1 is SGHNT and CDR2 YYREEE (reference sequence). The CDR3 sequence is 16 residues long. CDR3 bases: TGTGCCAGCAGTCTGGGGGGGCCACTCGAGGGGAATGAGCAGTTCTTC. It encodes CASSLGGPLEGNEQFF.

The genes are TRBV19 and TRBJ1-1, with D possibly being TRBD1 (6 bases). The CDR3 is made up of 16 amino acids. Trimming left V 7 bases short and J 3 bases short, with 21 bases between. Germline loops: CDR1 LNHDA, CDR2 SQIVND (reference sequence). Here the CDR3 DNA reads TGTGCCAGTACCCCCACGGGTACAGGGTTGGACACTGAAGCTTTCTTT. Translated: CASTPTGTGLDTEAFF.

The V and J genes are TRBV7-9 and TRBJ2-7, with D perhaps TRBD2 (5 bases). CDR1 and CDR2 (germline): SEHNR, FQNEAQ (reference sequence). Deletions cut 1 base from V and 5 bases from J, with 15 bases between. The CDR3 has 15 residues. The CDR3 DNA is TGTGCCAGCAGCTTAGTTCCGGGAAGGGTCCACGAGCAGTACTTC. It is translated as CASSLVPGRVHEQYF.

The V gene is TRBV28, the J gene TRBJ2-2; D remains unclear. The ends were cut back, 8 bases at V and 7 bases at J, with 11 bases in the middle. Germline V lookup: CDR1 MDHEN, CDR2 SYDVKM. The CDR3 is 12 amino acids. The CDR3 loop reads CASYRRVGELFF. The CDR3 DNA reads TGTGCCAGCTACAGACGCGTCGGGGAGCTGTTTTTT.

The rearrangement uses TRBV30 and TRBJ1-3, with D maybe TRBD1 (6 bases). Germline CDR1 and CDR2: GTSNPN and SVGIG (reference sequence). V was trimmed by 3 bases and J by 3 bases, leaving 15 bases between them. The CDR3 has 15 amino acids. The chain's CDR3 is CAWRGIQGVGNTIYF. CDR3 bases: TGTGCCTGGAGAGGCATACAGGGAGTTGGAAACACCATATATTTT. Together with reference TRBV30 and TRBJ1-3, the CDR3 gives the full variable domain: SQTIHQWPATLVQPVGSPLSLECTVEGTSNPNLYWYRQAAGRGLQLLFYSVGIGQISSEVPQNLSASRPQDRQFILSSKKLLLSDSGFYLCAWRGIQGVGNTIYFGEGSWLTVV.

The rearrangement joins TRBV9 to TRBJ1-1, with D unclear. The ends were cut back, 4 bases at V and 1 base at J, with 8 bases in the middle. The CDR3 is 13 amino acids. In germline, CDR1 is SGDLS, CDR2 YYNGEE. This chain's CDR3 is CASSQHENTEAFF. The CDR3 region has the DNA TGTGCCAGCAGCCAACACGAGAACACTGAAGCTTTCTTT.

This sequence joins TRBV11-3 and TRBJ2-2, with D perhaps matching TRBD2 (6 bases). Germline V gene data show CDR1 as SGHNT and CDR2 as YENEEA. Trimming removed 5 bases from V and 4 bases from J, with 11 bases in between. This CDR3 comprises 14 residues. This CDR3 reads CASSAREITGELFF. The CDR3, as DNA: TGTGCCAGCAGCGCCCGGGAGATCACCGGGGAGCTGTTTTTT.